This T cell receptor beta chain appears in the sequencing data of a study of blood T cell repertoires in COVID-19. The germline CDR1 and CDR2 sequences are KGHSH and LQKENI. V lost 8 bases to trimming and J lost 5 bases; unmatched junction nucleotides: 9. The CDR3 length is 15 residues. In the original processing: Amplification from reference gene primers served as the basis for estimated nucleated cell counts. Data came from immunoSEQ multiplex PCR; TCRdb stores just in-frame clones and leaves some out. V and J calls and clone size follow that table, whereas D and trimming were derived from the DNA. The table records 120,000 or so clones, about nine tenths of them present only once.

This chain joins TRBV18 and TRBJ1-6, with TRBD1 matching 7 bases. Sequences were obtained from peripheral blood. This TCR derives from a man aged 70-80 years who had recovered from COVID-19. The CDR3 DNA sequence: TGTGCCAGCACCTGGAGCAGGGGGGATAATTCACCCCTCCACTTT. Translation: CASTWSRGDNSPLHF.